This entry is about one TCR beta chain. Its antigen is currently not known. Within one base of it there is no much larger clone, and no base qualities were kept. Each donor gave one peripheral blood draw, averaging around 0.11 L, which was collected into heparinised tubes. Naive, central memory, regulatory and stem cell-like memory CD4+ T cells were sorted on a BD FACSAria II using a panel including CD45RO, CCR7, CD25, CD127, CD95 and CD27. Purity was above 95% for every sorted population. PBMCs were isolated right away by Lymphoprep density gradient centrifugation and were stained directly, without culture. To minimize batch effects, samples were stained and sorted in pairs, one healthy donor with one patient per experiment. The entire isolated RNA was reverse transcribed using the High Capacity cDNA Reverse Transcription Kit, and thus expressed TCRB transcripts were sequenced. Deep immunoSEQ sequencing was performed on naive, central memory and regulatory T cell samples, with an average of roughly 3.5 million total reads per sample. Sorted cells were lysed in RLT buffer and RNA was extracted with DNase-treated RNeasy Micro or Mini kits, depending on cell number. Each cell subset was processed on its own to prevent cross-contamination, while patient and healthy donor samples were processed together. TCRB sequences were amplified from cDNA with the immunoSEQ multiplex PCR, producing 87-bp fragments spanning the CDR3 region. Sequencing of the amplicons was performed on the Illumina HiSeq platform. Regarding the original processing steps: PCR bias was computationally corrected using synthetic template baselines, reads within Hamming distance 2 were collapsed, and singletons that could not be merged were discarded. Reads were aligned against IMGT to assign V, D and J genes, CDR3 length and insertions or deletions at six rearrangement sites. Within each subset, clonotype counts were normalized to the number of sorted cells before true diversity and Gini coefficients were calculated with the tcR R package. The overlap coefficient, calculated on TCRB nucleotide sequences, was used to measure repertoire sharing. What TCRdb holds here is the immuneACCESS table cut down to in-frame rearrangements. Part of the clones is not present; checked against another copy, under half of the missing clones reflect an unresolved V gene, and the others are unexplained. V and J calls and clone size follow that table, whereas D and trimming were derived from the DNA. The sample yields about 340,000 clones; about a tenth were counted once. The ten top clones hold approximately 1% of the sample.

The sample belongs to a study of beta chain features in type 1 diabetes (dated by TCRdb to between 2017 and 2018). Looking at the study overall: No differences in mean age, gender distribution, total cell number or subset yield were found between patients and healthy donors. A total of roughly 100 million sorted cells were examined across all samples, and a strong correlation was observed between cell number per subset and RNA yield. The study compared TCRB repertoires of sorted circulating CD4+ T cell subsets between recently diagnosed type 1 diabetes patients and matched healthy donors. Regulatory and stem cell-like memory subsets were obtained from only 8 patients and about eight healthy donors, while naive and central memory subsets were obtained from all 28 donors. Overall results and qualifications from the work: At VDJ recombination sites, patients with type 1 diabetes made fewer insertions and deleted more nucleotides, a pattern implying thymic rearrangement abnormalities. Shorter templates might be favored by PCR, yet because patient and control samples were amplified and corrected together, any such skew would affect both groups equally. Naive, central memory and regulatory TCRB repertoires appeared more similar among patients than among healthy donors. Because cDNA rather than genomic DNA was sequenced, highly expressing activated cells could have been over-represented, although no difference in activation and CD3 levels was found between groups. Because small numbers of individuals were included in the HLA sub-analyses, any influence of HLA type on TCRB rearrangement was left unresolved. Type 1 diabetes patients showed a moderate but significant shortening of TCRB CDR3 length in all four CD4+ subsets.

Sequenced sample: central memory CD4+ T cells from blood. The receptor was derived from a man aged 30 to 45 with type 1 diabetes.

Read as DNA, the sequence is TGTGCCAGCAGCCCACGACGAGGACCCGGGGATACGCAGTATTTT. Its translation is CASSPRRGPGDTQYF. The chain links TRBV9 with TRBJ2-3; the D gene cannot be named for sure. The germline V gene provides CDR1 SGDLS and CDR2 YYNGEE. Between the V and J ends, shortened by 4 bases and 6 bases respectively, the junction contains 18 bases. CDR3 length: 15 amino acids, cysteine to phenylalanine. The DNA shown is the 45-base CDR3, in frame from base 1.